This T cell receptor (beta chain) was recovered during a study of blood T cell repertoires in COVID-19. Generated by immunoSEQ multiplex PCR, the TCRdb table keeps only in-frame clones and is missing some. The data show about 200,000 clones, with 84% seen just once and roughly 7.6% held by the top ten. Seattle patients were enrolled while actively infected and followed longitudinally. The sample taken for sequencing was peripheral blood. The clonotype was recovered from a woman aged 80 or over with COVID-19, enrolled during active disease.

CDR3 protein: CASSLGTDNSPLHF. The CDR3 DNA follows: TGTGCCAGCAGCTTAGGGACAGACAATTCACCCCTCCACTTT. The rearrangement links TRBV7-9 to TRBJ1-6, with D possibly TRBD1 on 6 matching bases. V lost 1 base, J lost 7 bases, and 8 bases lay in between. This CDR3 region has 14 residues. The germline V gene has CDR1 SEHNR and CDR2 FQNEAQ (reference sequence).